This T cell receptor (beta chain) stems from a study of post-analysis software for immune sequencing data. Across the whole study: Patients had relapsing-remitting, secondary progressive or progressive-relapsing multiple sclerosis; some lacked subtype.

V was pared by 3 bases and J by 5 bases, with 4 bases of the junction left unmatched. Germline CDR1 reads DFQATT; CDR2 reads SNEGSKA (reference sequence). This CDR3 spans 14 amino acids. Findings and caveats of the study: Among multiple sclerosis patients, normalized Chao1 diversity was significantly below that of controls. The five TRBV segments detected at higher frequency in patients than in controls included TRBV5-6, TRBV5-1 and TRBV20-1. Pronounced co-clustering by F measure was evident among identically batched samples.

Unique molecular identifiers were built into the TCR beta cDNA libraries. A population of about 1 to 11 million T cells gave rise to about half a million cDNA molecules. TCRdb redid the calling of the PCR reads with MiXCR, one entry per CDR3 protein. The data contain about 620,000 distinct CDR3 sequences, about 40% of them singletons. A remark on this clonotype: As yet, its antigen is unknown.

The sequence was collected from a girl aged 10-17 years with multiple sclerosis. Sequenced material: blood. V is TRBV20-1 and J is TRBJ2-5; 12 bases line up with TRBD2. CDR3 residues: CSARGLAGIETQYF. DNA for the CDR3: TGCAGTGCTAGGGGACTAGCGGGTATCGAGACCCAGTACTTC.